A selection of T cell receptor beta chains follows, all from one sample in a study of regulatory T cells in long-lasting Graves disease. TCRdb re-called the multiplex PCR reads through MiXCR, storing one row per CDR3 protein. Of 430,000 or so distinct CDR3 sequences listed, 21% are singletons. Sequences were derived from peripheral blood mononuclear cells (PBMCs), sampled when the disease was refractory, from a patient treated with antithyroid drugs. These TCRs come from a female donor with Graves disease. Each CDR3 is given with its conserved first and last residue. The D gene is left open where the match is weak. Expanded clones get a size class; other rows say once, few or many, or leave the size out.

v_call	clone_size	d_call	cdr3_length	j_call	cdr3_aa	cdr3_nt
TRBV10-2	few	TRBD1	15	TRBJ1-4	CASMGAGQGKEKLFF	TGCGCCAGCATGGGAGCCGGACAGGGGAAGGAAAAACTGTTTTTT
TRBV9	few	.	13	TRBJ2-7	CASSVGGGREQYF	TGTGCCAGCAGCGTTGGAGGGGGACGCGAGCAGTACTTC
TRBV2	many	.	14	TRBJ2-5	CASSGFGIQETQYF	TGTGCCAGCAGTGGATTCGGAATCCAAGAGACCCAGTACTTC
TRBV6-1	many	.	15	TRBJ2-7	CASSDVWTDSYEQYF	TGTGCCAGCAGTGATGTTTGGACAGACTCCTACGAGCAGTACTTC
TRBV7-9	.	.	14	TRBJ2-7	CASSLEAPPYEQYF	TGTGCCAGCAGCTTAGAGGCTCCCCCCTACGAGCAGTACTTC
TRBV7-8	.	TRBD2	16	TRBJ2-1	CASRPIAGGPGNEQSF	TGTGCCAGCAGACCGATAGCGGGAGGGCCGGGAAATGAGCAGTCCTTC
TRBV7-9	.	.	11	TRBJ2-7	CASSFAGEQYF	TGTGCCAGCAGCTTCGCTGGGGAGCAGTACTTC
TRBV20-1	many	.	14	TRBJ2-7	CSAPRPTGPYEQYF	TGCAGTGCACCACGGCCAACAGGTCCCTACGAGCAGTACTTC
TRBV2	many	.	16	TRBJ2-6	CASSASPASGANVLTF	TGTGCCAGCAGTGCGAGTCCCGCTTCTGGGGCCAACGTCCTGACTTTC
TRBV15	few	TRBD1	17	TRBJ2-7	CATSRDPDRGKGYEQYF	TGTGCCACCAGCAGAGATCCCGACAGGGGAAAAGGCTACGAGCAGTACTTC
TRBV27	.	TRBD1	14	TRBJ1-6	CASNPGQLNSPLHF	TGTGCCAGCAACCCGGGACAGCTGAATTCACCCCTCCACTTT
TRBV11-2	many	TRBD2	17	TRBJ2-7	CASRAGGLAGIPYEQYF	TGTGCCAGCAGAGCCGGGGGACTAGCGGGGATTCCCTACGAGCAGTACTTC
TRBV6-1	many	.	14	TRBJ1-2	CASSPRQGYYGYTF	TGTGCCAGCAGCCCTCGTCAGGGCTACTATGGCTACACCTTC
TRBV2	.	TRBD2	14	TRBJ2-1	CASRVSGSNNEQFF	TGTGCCAGCAGGGTTAGCGGGAGCAACAATGAGCAGTTCTTC
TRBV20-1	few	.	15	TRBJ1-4	CSARHPTRPNEKLFF	TGCAGTGCTCGCCACCCAACCAGACCTAATGAAAAACTGTTTTTT
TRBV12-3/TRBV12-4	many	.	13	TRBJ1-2	CASSLGGPYGYTF	TGTGCCAGCAGTCTTGGGGGCCCCTATGGCTACACCTTC
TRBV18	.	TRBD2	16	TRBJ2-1	CASLLPGLAMYNEQFF	TGTGCCAGCTTATTACCGGGACTAGCGATGTACAATGAGCAGTTCTTC
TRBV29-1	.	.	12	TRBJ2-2	CSVVSNAGELFF	TGCAGCGTTGTGAGTAATGCCGGGGAGCTGTTTTTT